This T cell receptor beta chain was found in a study of T cells in Graves' hyperthyroidism and ophthalmopathy. Amplification targeted TCR beta CDR3 regions from RNA transcripts. The HTBI set primed first-round TCR CDR3 RT-PCR. TCRdb called the multiplex PCR reads again in MiXCR, with one record for every CDR3 protein. Of about half a million distinct CDR3 sequences in the sample, around 22% were seen once. This clonotype was recorded many times. The CDR3 is made up of 15 amino acids. The germline V gene encodes CDR1 SGDLS and CDR2 YYNGEE. V lost 0 bases to trimming and J lost 0 bases, with 10 bases between them.

The rearrangement links TRBV9 to TRBJ2-7; D is unclear. This TCR came from a woman aged 25 to 45 with Graves' ophthalmopathy. Sequenced: blood. The CDR3, as DNA: TGTGCCAGCAGCGTAGGGCCTGGGGACTCCTACGAGCAGTACTTC. Amino acids: CASSVGPGDSYEQYF.